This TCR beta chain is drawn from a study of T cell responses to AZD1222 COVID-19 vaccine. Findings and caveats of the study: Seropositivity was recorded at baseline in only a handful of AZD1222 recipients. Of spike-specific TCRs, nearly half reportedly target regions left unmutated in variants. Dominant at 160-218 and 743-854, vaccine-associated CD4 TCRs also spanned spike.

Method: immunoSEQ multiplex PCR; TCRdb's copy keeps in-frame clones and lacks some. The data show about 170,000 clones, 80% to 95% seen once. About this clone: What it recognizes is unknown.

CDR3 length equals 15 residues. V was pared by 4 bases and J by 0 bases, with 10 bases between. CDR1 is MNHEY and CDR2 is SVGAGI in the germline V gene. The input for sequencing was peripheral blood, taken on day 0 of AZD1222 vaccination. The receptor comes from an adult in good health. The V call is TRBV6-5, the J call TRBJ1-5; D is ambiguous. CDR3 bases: TGTGCCAGCAGTTTTCGGAGGGCTAGCAATCAGCCCCAGCATTTT. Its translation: CASSFRRASNQPQHF.